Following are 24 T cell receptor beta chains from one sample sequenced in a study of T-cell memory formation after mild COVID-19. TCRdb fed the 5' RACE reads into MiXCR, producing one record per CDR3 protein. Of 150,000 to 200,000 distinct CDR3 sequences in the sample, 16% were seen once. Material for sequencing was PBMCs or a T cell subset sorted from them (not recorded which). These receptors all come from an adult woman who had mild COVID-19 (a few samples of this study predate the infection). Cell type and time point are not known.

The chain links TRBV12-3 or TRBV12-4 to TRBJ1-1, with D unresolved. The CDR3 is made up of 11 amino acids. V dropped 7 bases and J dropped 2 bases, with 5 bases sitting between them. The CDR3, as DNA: TGTGCCAGCACCTACAACACTGAAGCTTTCTTT. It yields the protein CASTYNTEAFF.

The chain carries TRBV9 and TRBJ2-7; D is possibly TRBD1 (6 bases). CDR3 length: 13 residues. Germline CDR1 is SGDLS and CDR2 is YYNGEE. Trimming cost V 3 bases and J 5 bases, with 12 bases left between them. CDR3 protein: CASSDQGHHEQYF. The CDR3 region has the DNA TGTGCCAGCAGCGACCAGGGGCACCACGAGCAGTACTTC.

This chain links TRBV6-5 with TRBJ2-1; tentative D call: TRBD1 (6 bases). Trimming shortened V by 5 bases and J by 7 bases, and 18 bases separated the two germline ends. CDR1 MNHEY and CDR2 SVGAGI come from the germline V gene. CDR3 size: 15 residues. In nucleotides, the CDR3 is TGTGCCAGCAGTGGTCCCCACAGGGACGGGAATGAGCAGTTCTTC. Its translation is CASSGPHRDGNEQFF.

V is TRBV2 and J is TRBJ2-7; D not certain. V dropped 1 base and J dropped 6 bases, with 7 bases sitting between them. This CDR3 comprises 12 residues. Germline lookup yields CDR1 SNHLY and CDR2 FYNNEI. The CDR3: CASSEDSPEQYF. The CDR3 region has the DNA TGTGCCAGCAGTGAAGACTCCCCCGAGCAGTACTTC.

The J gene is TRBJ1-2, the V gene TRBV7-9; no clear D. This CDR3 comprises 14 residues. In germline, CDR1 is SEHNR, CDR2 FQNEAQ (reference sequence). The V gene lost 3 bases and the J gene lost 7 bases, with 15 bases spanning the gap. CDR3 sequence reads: CASSFSPIMAGYTF. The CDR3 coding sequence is TGTGCCAGCAGCTTTTCCCCGATCATGGCTGGCTACACCTTC.

CDR3 residues: CAWSVMGSRNNQPQHF. The CDR3 nucleotides are TGTGCCTGGAGTGTTATGGGGAGTAGGAACAATCAGCCCCAGCATTTT. The J gene is TRBJ1-5, the V gene TRBV30; D gene ambiguous. The CDR3 loop spans 16 amino acids. V lost 0 bases to trimming and J lost 3 bases, with 15 bases between them. CDR1 is GTSNPN, CDR2 SVGIG, per germline (reference sequence).

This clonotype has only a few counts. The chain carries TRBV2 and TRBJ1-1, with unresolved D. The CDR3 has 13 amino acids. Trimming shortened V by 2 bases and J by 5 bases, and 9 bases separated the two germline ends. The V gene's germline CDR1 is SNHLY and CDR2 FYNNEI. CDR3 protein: CASSEQLGTEAFF. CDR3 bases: TGTGCCAGCAGTGAACAGTTAGGGACTGAAGCTTTCTTT. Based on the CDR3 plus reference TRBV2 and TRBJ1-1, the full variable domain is EPEVTQTPSHQVTQMGQEVILRCVPISNHLYFYWYRQILGQKVEFLVSFYNNEISEKSEIFDDQFSVERPDGSNFTLKIRSTKLEDSAMYFCASSEQLGTEAFFGQGTRLTVV.

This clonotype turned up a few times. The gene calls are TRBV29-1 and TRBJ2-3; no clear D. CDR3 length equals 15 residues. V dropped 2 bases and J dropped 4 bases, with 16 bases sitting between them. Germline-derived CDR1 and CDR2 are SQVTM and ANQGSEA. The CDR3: CSVENWSGVADTQYF. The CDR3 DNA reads TGCAGCGTTGAAAACTGGTCTGGGGTCGCAGATACGCAGTATTTT.

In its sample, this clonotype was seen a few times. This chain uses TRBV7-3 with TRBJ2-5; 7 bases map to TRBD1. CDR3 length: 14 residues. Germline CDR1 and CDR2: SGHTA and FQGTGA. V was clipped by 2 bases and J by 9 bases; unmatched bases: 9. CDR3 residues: CASSLGTEAAAQYF. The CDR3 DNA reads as TGTGCCAGCAGCTTAGGGACAGAAGCTGCGGCCCAGTACTTC. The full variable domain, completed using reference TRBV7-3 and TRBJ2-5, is GAGVSQTPSNKVTEKGKYVELRCDPISGHTALYWYRQSLGQGPEFLIYFQGTGAADDSGLPNDRFFAVRPEGSVSTLKIQRTERGDSAVYLCASSLGTEAAAQYFGPGTRLLVL.

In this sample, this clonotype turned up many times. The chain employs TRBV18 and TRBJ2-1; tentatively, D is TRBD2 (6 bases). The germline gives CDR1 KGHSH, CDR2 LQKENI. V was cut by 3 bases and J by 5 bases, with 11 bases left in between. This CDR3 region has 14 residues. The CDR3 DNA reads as TGTGCCAGCTCACCTTCTAGCGCCAACAATGAGCAGTTCTTC. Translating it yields CASSPSSANNEQFF.

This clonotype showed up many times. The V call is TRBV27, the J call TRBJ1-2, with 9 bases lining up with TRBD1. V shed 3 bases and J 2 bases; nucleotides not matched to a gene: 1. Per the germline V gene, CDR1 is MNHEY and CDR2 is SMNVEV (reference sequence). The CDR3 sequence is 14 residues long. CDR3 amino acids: CASSLTGGNYGYTF. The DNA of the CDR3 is TGTGCCAGCAGTTTGACAGGGGGGAACTATGGCTACACCTTC.

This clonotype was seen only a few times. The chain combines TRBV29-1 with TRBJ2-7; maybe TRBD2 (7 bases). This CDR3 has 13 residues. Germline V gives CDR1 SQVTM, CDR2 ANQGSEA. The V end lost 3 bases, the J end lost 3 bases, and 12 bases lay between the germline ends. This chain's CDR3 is CSVDGGGGYEQYF. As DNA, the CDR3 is TGCAGCGTTGATGGGGGCGGGGGCTACGAGCAGTACTTC.

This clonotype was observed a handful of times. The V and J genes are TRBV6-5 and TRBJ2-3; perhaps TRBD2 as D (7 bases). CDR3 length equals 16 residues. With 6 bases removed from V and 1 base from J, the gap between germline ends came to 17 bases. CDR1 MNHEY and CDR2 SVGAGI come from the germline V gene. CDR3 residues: CASSPRGGRGTDTQYF. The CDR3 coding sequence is TGTGCCAGCAGCCCTAGGGGGGGAAGGGGCACAGATACGCAGTATTTT.

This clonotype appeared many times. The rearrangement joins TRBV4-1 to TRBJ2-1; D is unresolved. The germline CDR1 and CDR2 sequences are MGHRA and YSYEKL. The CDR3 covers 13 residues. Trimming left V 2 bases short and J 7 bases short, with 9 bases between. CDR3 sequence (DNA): TGCGCCAGCAGCCAAAGTCACGTGAATGAGCAGTTCTTC. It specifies CASSQSHVNEQFF.

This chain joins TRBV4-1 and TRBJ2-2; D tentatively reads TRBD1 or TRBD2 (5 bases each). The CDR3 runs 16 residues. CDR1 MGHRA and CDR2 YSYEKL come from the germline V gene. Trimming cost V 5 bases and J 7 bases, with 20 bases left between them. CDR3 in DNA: TGCGCCAGCAGCGCTGCCCCAGGGAGTAGGGACGGGGAGCTGTTTTTT. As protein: CASSAAPGSRDGELFF.

The CDR3 DNA is TGCAGTGCTCCCGGGACTAGCCTGTATTTT. Translated: CSAPGTSLYF. V is TRBV20-1 and J is TRBJ2-3; the match to TRBD2 covers 9 bases. The V and J ends lost 5 bases and 14 bases, in that order; junction bases with no gene match: 5. The CDR3 runs to 10 residues. CDR1 is DFQATT and CDR2 is SNEGSKA in the germline V gene (reference sequence).

The CDR3 nucleotides read TGCAGTGCTAGACCTCTCCTTTTAGCGGGAGAGGTCAGTACGCAGTATTTT. Protein: CSARPLLLAGEVSTQYF. The genes are TRBV20-1 and TRBJ2-3; 9 bases are shared with TRBD2. From germline, CDR1 is DFQATT and CDR2 SNEGSKA (reference sequence). V trimming: 2 bases; J trimming: 8 bases; junction bases outside the gene matches: 17. The CDR3 runs 17 residues.

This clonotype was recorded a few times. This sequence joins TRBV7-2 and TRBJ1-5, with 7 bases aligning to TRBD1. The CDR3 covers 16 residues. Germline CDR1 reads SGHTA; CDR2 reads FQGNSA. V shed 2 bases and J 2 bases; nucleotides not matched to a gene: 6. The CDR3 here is CASSLRGGTGNQPQHF. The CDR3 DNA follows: TGTGCCAGCAGCTTAAGAGGGGGCACGGGCAATCAGCCCCAGCATTTT.

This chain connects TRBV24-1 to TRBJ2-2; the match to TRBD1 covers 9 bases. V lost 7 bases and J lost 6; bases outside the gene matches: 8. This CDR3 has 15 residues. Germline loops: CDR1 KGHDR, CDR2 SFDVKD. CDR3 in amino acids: CATRPGQGDAGELFF. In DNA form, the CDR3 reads TGTGCCACCAGGCCGGGACAGGGAGACGCCGGGGAGCTGTTTTTT.

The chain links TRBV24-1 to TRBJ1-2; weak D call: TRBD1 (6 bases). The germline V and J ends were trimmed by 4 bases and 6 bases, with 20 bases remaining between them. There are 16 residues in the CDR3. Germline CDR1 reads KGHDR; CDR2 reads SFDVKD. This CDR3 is CATSDSGARSTNGYTF. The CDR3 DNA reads TGTGCCACCAGTGACTCAGGGGCTCGTAGTACTAATGGCTACACCTTC.

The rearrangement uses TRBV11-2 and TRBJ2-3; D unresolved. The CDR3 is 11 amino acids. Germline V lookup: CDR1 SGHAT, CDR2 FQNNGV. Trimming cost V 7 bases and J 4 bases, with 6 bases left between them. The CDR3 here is CASTPADTQYF. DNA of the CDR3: TGTGCCAGCACGCCCGCAGATACGCAGTATTTT.

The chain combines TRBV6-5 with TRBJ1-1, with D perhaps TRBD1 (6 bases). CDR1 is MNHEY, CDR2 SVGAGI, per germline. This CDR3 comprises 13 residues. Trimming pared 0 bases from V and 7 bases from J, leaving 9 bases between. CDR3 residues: CASSYSGGLEAFF. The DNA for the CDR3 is TGTGCCAGCAGTTACTCGGGGGGCCTTGAAGCTTTCTTT.

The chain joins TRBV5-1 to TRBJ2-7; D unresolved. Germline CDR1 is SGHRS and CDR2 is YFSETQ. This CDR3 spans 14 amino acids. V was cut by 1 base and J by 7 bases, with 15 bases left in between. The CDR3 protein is CASSLSQPIHEQYF. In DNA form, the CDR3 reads TGCGCCAGCAGCTTGAGTCAGCCCATCCATGAGCAGTACTTC.

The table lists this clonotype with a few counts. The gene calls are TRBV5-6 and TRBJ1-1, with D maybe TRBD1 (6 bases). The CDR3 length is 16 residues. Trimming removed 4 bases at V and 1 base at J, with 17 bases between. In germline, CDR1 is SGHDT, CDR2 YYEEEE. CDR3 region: CASSQSYRDPNTEAFF. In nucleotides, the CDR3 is TGTGCCAGCAGCCAATCCTACAGGGATCCGAACACTGAAGCTTTCTTT.